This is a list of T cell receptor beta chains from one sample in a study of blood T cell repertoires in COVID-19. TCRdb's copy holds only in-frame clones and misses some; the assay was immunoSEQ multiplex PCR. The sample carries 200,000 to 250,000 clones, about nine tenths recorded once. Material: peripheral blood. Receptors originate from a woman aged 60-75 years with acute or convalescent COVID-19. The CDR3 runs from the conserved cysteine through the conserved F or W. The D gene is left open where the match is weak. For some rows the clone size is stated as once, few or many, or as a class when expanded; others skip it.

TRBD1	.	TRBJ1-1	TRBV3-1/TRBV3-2	TGTGCCAGCAGCCAGAGTACAGGGGCGGGCAACACTGAAGCTTTCTTT	CASSQSTGAGNTEAFF
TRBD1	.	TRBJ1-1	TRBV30	TGTGCCTGGAGTGTAATGGGACAGGGGAAAAACACTGAAGCTTTCTTT	CAWSVMGQGKNTEAFF
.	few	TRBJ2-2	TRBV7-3	TGTGCCAGCAGCCCCAGTTGGAACACCGGGGAGCTGTTTTTT	CASSPSWNTGELFF
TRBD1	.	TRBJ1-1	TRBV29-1	TGCAGCGGGAACAGGGGTTACACTGAAGCTTTCTTT	CSGNRGYTEAFF
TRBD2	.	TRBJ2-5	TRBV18	TGTGCCAGCTCACTCGGGACTAGCAAAGAGACCCAGTACTTC	CASSLGTSKETQYF
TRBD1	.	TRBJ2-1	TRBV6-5	TGTGCCAGCATTGGACAGGGCTACAATGAGCAGTTCTTC	CASIGQGYNEQFF
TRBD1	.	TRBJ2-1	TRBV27	TGTGCCAGCAGTTCGACCGGGACAGGGATGTTAGGTGAGCAGTTCTTC	CASSSTGTGMLGEQFF
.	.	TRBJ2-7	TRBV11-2	TGTGCCAGCAGCTTAGCTTACTACGAGCAGTACTTC	CASSLAYYEQYF
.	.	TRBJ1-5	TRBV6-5	TGTGCCAGCAGCCCCGGACAGCGAAATCAGCCCCAGCATTTT	CASSPGQRNQPQHF
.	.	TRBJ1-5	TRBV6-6	TGTGCCAGCAGCCGCGATGCGGGAGGGAATCAGCCCCAGCATTTT	CASSRDAGGNQPQHF
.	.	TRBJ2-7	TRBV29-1	TGCAGCGTGATCCGGGAGTACGAGCAGTACTTC	CSVIREYEQYF
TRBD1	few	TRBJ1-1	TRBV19	TGTGCCAGTAGTATCGGACAGGGGGCTGAAGCTTTCTTT	CASSIGQGAEAFF
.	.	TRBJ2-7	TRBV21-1	TGTGCCAGCACCCTTACTCCGGGACAGAGGGCCCTACCCTTACGCTACGAGCAGTACTTC	CASTLTPGQRALPLRYEQYF
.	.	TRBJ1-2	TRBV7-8	TGTGCCAGCAGCTTATTCGTAAACTATGGCTACACCTTC	CASSLFVNYGYTF
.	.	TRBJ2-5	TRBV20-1	TGCAGTGCTAGAGATCTTAGCTCCCAGTACTTC	CSARDLSSQYF
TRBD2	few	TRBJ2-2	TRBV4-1	TGCGCCAGCAGCCCCAATAGCGGGAGGAGGAACACCGGGGAGCTGTTTTTT	CASSPNSGRRNTGELFF
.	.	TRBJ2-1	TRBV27	TGTGCCAGCAGTTATCTCCTCGGGGGCAATGAGCAGTTCTTC	CASSYLLGGNEQFF
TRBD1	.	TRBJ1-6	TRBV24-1	TGTGCCACCGGCGGGACAGGTAATTCACCCCTCCACTTT	CATGGTGNSPLHF
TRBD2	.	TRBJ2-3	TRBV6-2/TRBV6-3	TGTGCCAGCAGTTACCCCCAGCGGGAGGGCACAGATACGCAGTATTTT	CASSYPQREGTDTQYF
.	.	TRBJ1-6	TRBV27	TGTGCCAGCAGTTTATCAAGGGGCAGGGCAAATTCACCCCTCCACTTT	CASSLSRGRANSPLHF
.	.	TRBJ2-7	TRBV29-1	TGCAGCGTTGAAGGCAGCTCCTACGAGCAGTACTTC	CSVEGSSYEQYF
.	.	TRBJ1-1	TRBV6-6	TGTGCCAGCAGCCGACGGGACACTGAAGCTTTCTTT	CASSRRDTEAFF
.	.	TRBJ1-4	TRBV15	TGTGCCACCAGCAGAGATCGACAGGAAAAACTGTTTTTT	CATSRDRQEKLFF
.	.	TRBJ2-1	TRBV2	TGTGCCAGCAGTGAAAGGGGCCTCTCCTACAATGAGCAGTTCTTC	CASSERGLSYNEQFF
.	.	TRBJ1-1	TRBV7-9	TGTGCCAGCAGCACATGGACAGACCTTGAAGCTTTCTTT	CASSTWTDLEAFF
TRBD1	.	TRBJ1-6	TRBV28	TGTGCCAGCAGCCCGGGACAGTCGAATTCACCCCTCCACTTT	CASSPGQSNSPLHF
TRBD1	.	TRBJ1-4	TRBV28	TGTGCCAGCAGGACCACAGGGGCGAGTAATGAAAAACTGTTTTTT	CASRTTGASNEKLFF
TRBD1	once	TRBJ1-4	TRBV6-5	TGTGCCAGCAGTTACTCGAACAGGGGGTATGAAAAACTGTTTTTT	CASSYSNRGYEKLFF
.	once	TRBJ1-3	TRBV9	TGTGCCAGCAGCGTAGGGGGCGCGGGAGGAAACACCATATATTTT	CASSVGGAGGNTIYF
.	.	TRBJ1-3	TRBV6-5	TGTGCCAGCAGTCCGATGTGGGCGAGAAACACCATATATTTT	CASSPMWARNTIYF
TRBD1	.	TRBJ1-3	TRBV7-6	TGTGCCAGCAGCTCTGGGACAGCTAGCTCTGGAAACACCATATATTTT	CASSSGTASSGNTIYF
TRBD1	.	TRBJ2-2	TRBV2	TGTGCCAGCGGAGCGGAACAGGGGGCCACCGGGGAGCTGTTTTTT	CASGAEQGATGELFF
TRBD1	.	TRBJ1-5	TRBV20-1	TGCAGTGCTAGTGGGTACAGGGGAAACAATCAGCCCCAGCATTTT	CSASGYRGNNQPQHF
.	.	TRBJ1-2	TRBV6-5	TGTGCCAGCAGTTACGAGGGGGACTATGGCTACACCTTC	CASSYEGDYGYTF
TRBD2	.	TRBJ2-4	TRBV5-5	TGTGCCAGCAGCTTGCAACTAGCGGGGGTAGCCAAAAACATTCAGTACTTC	CASSLQLAGVAKNIQYF
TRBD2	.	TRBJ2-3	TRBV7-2	TGTGCCAGCAGCTTACAGGGGACTAGCGGTTTTAGCACAGATACGCAGTATTTT	CASSLQGTSGFSTDTQYF
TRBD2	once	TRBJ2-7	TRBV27	TGTGCCAGCAGAGCGGGACTAGCGGGGGGGTACGAGCAGTACTTC	CASRAGLAGGYEQYF
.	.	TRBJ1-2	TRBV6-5	TGTGCCAGCAGAATGGGTAACAGCAACTATGGCTACACCTTC	CASRMGNSNYGYTF
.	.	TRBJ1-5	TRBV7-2	TGTGCCAGCAGCGGACAGCCCTATCAGCCCCAGCATTTT	CASSGQPYQPQHF
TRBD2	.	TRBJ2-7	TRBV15	TGTGCCACCAGCAGACACCGGACTAGCGGGAGGGCCTACGAGCAGTACTTC	CATSRHRTSGRAYEQYF
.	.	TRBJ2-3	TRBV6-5	TGTGCCAGCCGGAGGTCGGGCCCCACAGATACGCAGTATTTT	CASRRSGPTDTQYF
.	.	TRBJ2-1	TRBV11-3	TGTGCCAGCAGCTTAGATCCCTATCCCTCCTACAATGAGCAGTTCTTC	CASSLDPYPSYNEQFF